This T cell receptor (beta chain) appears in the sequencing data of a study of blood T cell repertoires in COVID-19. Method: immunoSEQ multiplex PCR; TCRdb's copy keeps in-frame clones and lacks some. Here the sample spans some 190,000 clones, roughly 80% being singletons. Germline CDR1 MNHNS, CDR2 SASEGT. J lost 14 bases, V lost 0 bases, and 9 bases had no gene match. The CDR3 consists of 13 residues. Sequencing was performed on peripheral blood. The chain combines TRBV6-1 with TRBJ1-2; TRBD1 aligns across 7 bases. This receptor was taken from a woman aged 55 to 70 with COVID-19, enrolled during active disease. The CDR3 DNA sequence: TGTGCCAGCAGTGAAGCTAGGACAGGCTCCGGAACCTTC. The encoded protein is CASSEARTGSGTF.